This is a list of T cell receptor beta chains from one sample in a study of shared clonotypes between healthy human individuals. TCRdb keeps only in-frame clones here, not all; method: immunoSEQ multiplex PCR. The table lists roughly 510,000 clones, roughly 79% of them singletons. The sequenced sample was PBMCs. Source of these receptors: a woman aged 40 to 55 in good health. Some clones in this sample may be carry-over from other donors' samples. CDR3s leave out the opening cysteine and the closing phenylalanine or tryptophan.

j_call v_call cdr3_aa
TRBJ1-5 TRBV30 AWSPGTGPEH
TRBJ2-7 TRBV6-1 ASEGDYEQY
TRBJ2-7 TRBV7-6 ASSLGLGYEQY
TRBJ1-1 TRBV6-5 ASSTQQGTEAF
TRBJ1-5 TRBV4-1 ASSLGGRNQPQH
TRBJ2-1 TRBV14 ASSQRDSYNEQF
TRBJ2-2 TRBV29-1 SGRTGNTGELF
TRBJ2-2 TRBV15 ATFPRATNTGELF
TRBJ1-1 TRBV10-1 ASSRTTGAEAF
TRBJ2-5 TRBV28 ASTPFRGVGKTQY
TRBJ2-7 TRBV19 ASSRGTSRAYEQY
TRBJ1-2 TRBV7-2 ASSDSGTGVNSDGYT
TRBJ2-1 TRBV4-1 ASKDNSYNEQF
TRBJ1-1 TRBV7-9 ASSRGQDTEAF
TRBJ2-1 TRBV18 ASQGENSYNEQF
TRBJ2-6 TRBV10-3 AISESTGTGWLAGANVLT
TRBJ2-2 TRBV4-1 ASSPAGLAGPNTGELF
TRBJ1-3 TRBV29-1 SVEVRNTIY
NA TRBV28 ASTDGISSYEQY
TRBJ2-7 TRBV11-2 ASSSNRELYEQY
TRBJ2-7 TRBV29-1 SVDGTGGSYEQY
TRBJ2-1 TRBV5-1 ASRLGWMLDEQF
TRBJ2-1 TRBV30 AWSQDYNEQF
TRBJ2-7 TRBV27 ASSFQAGTFYEQY
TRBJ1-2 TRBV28 ASTPGHFNYGYT
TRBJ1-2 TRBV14 ASSEQGTDGYT
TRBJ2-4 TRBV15 ATSRGVVQDGNIQY
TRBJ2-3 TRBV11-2 ASSLDNFNTDTQY
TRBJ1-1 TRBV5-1 ASASVGLLGNTEAF
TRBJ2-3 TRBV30 AWAAGVNTDTQY
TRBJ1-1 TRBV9 ASSVGGAGTEAF
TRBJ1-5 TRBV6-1 ASIVDRGRNQPQH
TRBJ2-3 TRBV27 ASSLRTRGNTQY
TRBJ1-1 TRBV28 ASSSAAEAF
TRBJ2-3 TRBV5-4 ASSFNLAGGTDTQY
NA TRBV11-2 ASSQGWPYEQY
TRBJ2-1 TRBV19 ASSNPRRTGEQGSYNEQF
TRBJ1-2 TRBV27 ASSFRQGAWGYT
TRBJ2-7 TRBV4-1 ASSQGLAGPYEQY
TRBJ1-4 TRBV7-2 ASSLETGVYEKLF
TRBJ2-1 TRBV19 ASSIRGSYNEQF
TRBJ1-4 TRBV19 ASGDRGNEKLF
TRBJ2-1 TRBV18 ASSPYTSGYNEQF
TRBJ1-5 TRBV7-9 ARADRERGEPQH
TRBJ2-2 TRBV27 ASSLERITGELF
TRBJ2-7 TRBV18 ASSPPGLNSYEQY
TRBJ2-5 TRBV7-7 ASSPGTAQETQY
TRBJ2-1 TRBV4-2 ASSQDGTTAYNEQF
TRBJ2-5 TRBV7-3 ASSQGTSGIETQY